Described below is a single TCR beta chain sequence and its context. This clone was picked up a small number of times. Its cognate antigen has yet to be identified. Base-call qualities are not available, and no considerably larger clone is one nucleotide away. The High Capacity cDNA Reverse Transcription Kit was used to reverse transcribe all of the isolated RNA, meaning that expressed TCRB transcripts were what got sequenced. Deep immunoSEQ sequencing was performed on naive, central memory and regulatory T cell samples, with an average of roughly 3.6 million total reads per sample. After sorted cells were lysed in RLT buffer, RNA was extracted with DNase-treated RNeasy Micro or Mini kits, with the choice depending on cell number. Each cell subset was processed on its own to prevent cross-contamination, while patient and healthy donor samples were processed together. Using the immunoSEQ multiplex PCR, TCRB sequences were amplified from cDNA into 87-bp fragments spanning the CDR3 region. Sequencing of the amplicons was done on the Illumina HiSeq platform. The original methods were these. Synthetic template baselines were used to correct PCR bias computationally, reads within Hamming distance 2 were collapsed together, and singletons that could not be merged were discarded. Reads were aligned against IMGT to assign V, D and J genes, CDR3 length and insertions or deletions at six rearrangement sites. Clonotype counts were normalized to sorted cell number within each subset before computing true diversity and Gini coefficients with the tcR R package. The overlap coefficient, calculated on TCRB nucleotide sequences, was used to measure repertoire sharing. As a proxy for the pre-selection repertoire, out-of-frame TCRB sequences from naive cells were analyzed. Not all clones reach the TCRdb copy of this immuneACCESS table, which keeps in-frame sequences only. Checked studies attribute under half of the gap to unresolved V genes and leave the rest unexplained. Clone size and the V and J calls come from that table; the DNA yielded D and trimming. Recorded for this sample are 860,000 or so clones; roughly 16% of them occurred a single time. The top ten hold 0.02% to 0.025% of the sample.

V drops 4 bases and J drops 0 bases, leaving 16 bases in between. Its CDR3 holds 17 amino acids, cysteine through phenylalanine. The retained sequence is limited to the CDR3, 51 bases, with the frame set at the first base. From the germline V gene, CDR1 is LGHNA and CDR2 is YSLEER. From each donor, a single peripheral blood sample of around 120 mL on average was drawn into heparinised tubes. Naive, central memory, regulatory and stem cell-like memory CD4+ T cells were sorted on a BD FACSAria II using a panel including CD45RO, CCR7, CD25, CD127, CD95 and CD27. All sorted populations exceeded 95% purity. Right away, PBMCs were isolated by Lymphoprep density gradient centrifugation and were stained directly, with no culture step. Samples were stained and sorted in pairs, with one healthy donor and one patient per experiment, so that batch effects were minimized. This sample was included in a study of beta chain features in type 1 diabetes (dated by TCRdb to the late 2010s). Describing the broader study: No differences in mean age, gender distribution, total cell number or subset yield were found between patients and healthy donors. A total of about 100,000,000 sorted cells were examined across all samples, and RNA yield correlated strongly with the number of cells per subset. The study compared the TCRB repertoires of sorted circulating CD4+ T cell subsets in recently diagnosed type 1 diabetes patients with those in matched healthy donors. Naive and central memory subsets were obtained from all 30 or so donors, but regulatory and stem cell-like memory subsets were isolated from only 8 patients and 8 healthy donors. The study at large found these results: PCR may preferentially amplify shorter templates, but because patient and control samples were amplified and corrected together, any resulting skew would affect both groups equally. Type 1 diabetes patients showed a moderate but significant shortening of TCRB CDR3 length in all four CD4+ subsets. Patients with type 1 diabetes made fewer insertions and deleted more nucleotides at VDJ recombination sites, implying thymic rearrangement abnormalities. HLA sub-analyses involved small numbers of individuals, so any influence of HLA type on TCRB rearrangement remained unresolved. Naive, central memory and regulatory TCRB repertoires appeared to be more similar among patients than among healthy donors. Because cDNA rather than genomic DNA was sequenced, highly expressing activated cells could have been over-represented, although no difference in activation and CD3 levels was found between groups.

Sequencing was performed on naive CD4+ T cells from blood. The sample's cell subset or site label, decoded: true naive CD4+ T cells. The chain uses TRBV4-3 and TRBJ2-1; TRBD1 is possibly the D segment (6 matching bases). The origin of this receptor is a woman aged 18-35 years in good health. The DNA sequence is given as TGCGCCAGCAGCCCCGACCCCAGGGGAAGCTCCTACAATGAGCAGTTCTTC. Translated, this is CASSPDPRGSSYNEQFF.